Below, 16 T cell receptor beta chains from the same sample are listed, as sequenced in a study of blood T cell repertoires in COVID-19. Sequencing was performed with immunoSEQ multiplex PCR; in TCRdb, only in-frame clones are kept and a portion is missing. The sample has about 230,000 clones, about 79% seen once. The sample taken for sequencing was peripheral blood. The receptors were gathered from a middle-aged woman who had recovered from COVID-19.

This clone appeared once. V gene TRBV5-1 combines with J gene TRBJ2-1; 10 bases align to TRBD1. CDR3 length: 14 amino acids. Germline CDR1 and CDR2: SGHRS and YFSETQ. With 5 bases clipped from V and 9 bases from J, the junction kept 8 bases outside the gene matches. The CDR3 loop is CASRGGTGVGEQFF. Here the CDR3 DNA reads TGCGCCAGCAGGGGCGGGACAGGGGTCGGTGAGCAGTTCTTC.

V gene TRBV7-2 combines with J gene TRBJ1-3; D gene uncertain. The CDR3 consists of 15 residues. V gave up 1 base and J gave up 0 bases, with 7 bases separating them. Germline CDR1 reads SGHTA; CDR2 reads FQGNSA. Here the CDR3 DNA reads TGTGCCAGCAGCTTAGGCCCGGTCTCTGGAAACACCATATATTTT. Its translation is CASSLGPVSGNTIYF.

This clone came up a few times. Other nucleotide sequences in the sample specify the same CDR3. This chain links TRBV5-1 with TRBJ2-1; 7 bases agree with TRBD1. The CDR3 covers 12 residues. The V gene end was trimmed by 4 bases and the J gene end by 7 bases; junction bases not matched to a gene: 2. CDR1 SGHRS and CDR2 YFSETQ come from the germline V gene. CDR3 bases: TGCGCCAGCAGCCGACAGGGAAATGAGCAGTTCTTC. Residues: CASSRQGNEQFF.

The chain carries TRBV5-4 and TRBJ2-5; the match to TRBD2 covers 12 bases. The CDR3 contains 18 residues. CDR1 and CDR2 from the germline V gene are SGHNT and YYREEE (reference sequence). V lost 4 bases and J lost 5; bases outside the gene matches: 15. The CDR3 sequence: CASSAAKASGGASETQYF. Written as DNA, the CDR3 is TGTGCCAGCAGCGCTGCAAAGGCTAGCGGGGGGGCGTCCGAGACCCAGTACTTC.

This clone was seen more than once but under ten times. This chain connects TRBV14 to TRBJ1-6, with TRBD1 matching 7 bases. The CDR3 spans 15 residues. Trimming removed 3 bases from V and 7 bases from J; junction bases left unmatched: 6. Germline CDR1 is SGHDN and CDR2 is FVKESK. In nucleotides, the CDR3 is TGTGCCAGCAGCCAGTGGGACAGTGAGAATTCACCCCTCCACTTT. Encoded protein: CASSQWDSENSPLHF.

The CDR3 loop is CASGLAVSTDTQYF. CDR3 coding DNA: TGCGCCAGCGGACTAGCGGTTAGCACAGATACGCAGTATTTT. The chain combines TRBV5-1 with TRBJ2-3, with 10 nucleotides matching TRBD2. V lost 7 bases, J lost 0 bases, and 2 bases stayed unmatched. CDR3 length equals 14 residues. Germline V gene lookup returns CDR1 SGHRS and CDR2 YFSETQ.

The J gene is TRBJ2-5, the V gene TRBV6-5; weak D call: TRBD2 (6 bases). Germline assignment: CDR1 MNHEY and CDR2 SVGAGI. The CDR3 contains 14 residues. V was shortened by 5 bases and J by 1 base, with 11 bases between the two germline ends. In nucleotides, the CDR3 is TGTGCCAGCAGTCCCGGACTAAGCCAAGAGACCCAGTACTTC. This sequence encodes CASSPGLSQETQYF.

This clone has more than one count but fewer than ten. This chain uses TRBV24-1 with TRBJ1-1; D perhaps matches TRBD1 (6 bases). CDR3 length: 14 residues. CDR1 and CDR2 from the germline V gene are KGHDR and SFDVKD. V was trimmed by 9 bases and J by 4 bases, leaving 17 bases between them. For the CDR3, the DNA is TGTGCCACCGCGGGGGCCCAAGGCCTCACTGAAGCTTTCTTT. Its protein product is CATAGAQGLTEAFF.

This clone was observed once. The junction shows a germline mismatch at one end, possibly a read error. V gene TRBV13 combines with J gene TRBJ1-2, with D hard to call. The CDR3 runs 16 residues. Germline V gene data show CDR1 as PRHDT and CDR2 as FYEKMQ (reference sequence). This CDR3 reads CASSIGGFLTGNGYTF. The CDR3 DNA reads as TGTGCCAGCAGCATAGGTGGCTTCTTAACGGGTAATGGCTACACCTTC.

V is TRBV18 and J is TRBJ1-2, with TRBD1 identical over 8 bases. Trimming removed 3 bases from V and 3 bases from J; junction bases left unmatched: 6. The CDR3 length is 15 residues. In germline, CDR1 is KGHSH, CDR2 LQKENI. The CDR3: CASSPEQGVDYGYTF. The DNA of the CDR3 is TGTGCCAGCTCACCGGAACAGGGGGTGGACTATGGCTACACCTTC.

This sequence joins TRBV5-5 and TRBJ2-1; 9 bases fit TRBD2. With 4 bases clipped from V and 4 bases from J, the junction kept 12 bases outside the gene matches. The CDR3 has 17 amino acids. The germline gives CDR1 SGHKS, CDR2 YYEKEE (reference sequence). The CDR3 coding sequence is TGTGCCAGCAGCCCGACGGGTCTAGCGGGGAGGTACAATGAGCAGTTCTTC. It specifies CASSPTGLAGRYNEQFF.

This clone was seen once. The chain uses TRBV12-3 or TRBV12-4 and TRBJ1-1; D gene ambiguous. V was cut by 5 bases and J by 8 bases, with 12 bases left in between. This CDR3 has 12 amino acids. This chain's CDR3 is CASSPPVGEAFF. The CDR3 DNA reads TGTGCCAGCAGTCCACCGGTCGGGGAAGCTTTCTTT.

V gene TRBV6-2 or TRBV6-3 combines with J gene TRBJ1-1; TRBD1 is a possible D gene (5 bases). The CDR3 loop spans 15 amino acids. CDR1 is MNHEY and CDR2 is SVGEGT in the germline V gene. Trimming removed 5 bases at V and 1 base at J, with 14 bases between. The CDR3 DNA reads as TGTGCCAGCAGTGAGTGGGGCAGGGCGAACACTGAAGCTTTCTTT. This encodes CASSEWGRANTEAFF.

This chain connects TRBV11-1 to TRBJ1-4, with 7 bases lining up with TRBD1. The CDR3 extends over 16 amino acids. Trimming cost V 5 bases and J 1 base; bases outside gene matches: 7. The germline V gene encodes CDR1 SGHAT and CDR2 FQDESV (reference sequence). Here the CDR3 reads CASSIRQGLTNEKLFF. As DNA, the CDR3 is TGTGCCAGCAGCATTCGACAGGGTCTAACTAATGAAAAACTGTTTTTT.

The CDR3 sequence is CASSQDAGTDTQYF. CDR3 coding DNA: TGTGCCAGCAGCCAAGATGCAGGGACAGATACGCAGTATTTT. The J gene is TRBJ2-3, the V gene TRBV3-1 (or the pseudogene TRBV3-2); tentatively, D is TRBD1 (5 bases). The germline V and J ends were trimmed by 0 bases and 3 bases, with 7 bases remaining between them. The CDR3 totals 14 residues. Germline V CDR1 and CDR2: LGHDT, YNNKEL (reference sequence).

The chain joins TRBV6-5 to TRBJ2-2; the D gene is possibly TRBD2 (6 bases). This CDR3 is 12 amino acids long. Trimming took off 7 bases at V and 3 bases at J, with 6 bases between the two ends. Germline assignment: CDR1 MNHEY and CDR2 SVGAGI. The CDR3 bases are TGTGCCAGCACGGGAGACACCGGGGAGCTGTTTTTT. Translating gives CASTGDTGELFF.